The entry below describes one TCR beta chain. Its antigen is unknown. This sample stems from a study of cytomegalovirus exposure and HLA in healthy donors. Study background: The approximately 720 first-cohort repertoires and the 95 to 150 validation repertoires shared the same platform, a later analysis reported.

Study-wide points: According to the study, 180 or so TCR beta chains were cytomegalovirus-associated. A later analysis found first-cohort TCR clusters tended to co-occur in the 120 validation repertoires.

Data came from immunoSEQ multiplex PCR; TCRdb stores just in-frame clones and leaves some out. The data hold around 160,000 clones, with about 89% observed a single time. Separate from the approximately 670-subject first cohort was the approximately 120-subject validation cohort, to which the donors belonged. Germline-derived CDR1 and CDR2 are ENHRY and SYGVKD. The CDR3 has 16 amino acids. The germline V and J ends were trimmed by 4 bases and 2 bases, with 15 bases remaining between them. Input material: PBMCs. The chain is built from TRBV10-3 and TRBJ2-1, with D uncertain. The TCR originated in a woman younger than 35 in good health and CMV-seropositive. This CDR3 is CAISGKSFTAYNEQFF. The CDR3 nucleotides are TGTGCCATCAGTGGGAAATCTTTCACAGCCTACAATGAGCAGTTCTTC.